This TCR beta chain is drawn from a study of blood T cell repertoires in COVID-19. As for the study in general: Sites in the United States, Italy and Spain provided acute and convalescent COVID-19 samples.

Between the trimmed V and J ends, which lost 2 bases and 5 bases, there was a span of 9 bases. Germline V gene lookup returns CDR1 LNHDA and CDR2 SQIVND (reference sequence). CDR3 length: 13 residues. As processed by the authors: Counts of nucleated cells, estimated from reference gene primer amplification, were obtained. The protocol was immunoSEQ multiplex PCR, while the TCRdb copy is restricted to in-frame clones and leaves out a portion. The V and J calls and the clone size are those of that table, but D and trimming were determined from the DNA. The table lists some 270,000 clones, 85% to 90% of them singletons.

The chain combines TRBV19 with TRBJ2-5; the D is unclear. Sequencing input: peripheral blood. The TCR was taken from a young man with acute or convalescent COVID-19. The CDR3 here is CASSIRGFETQYF. The DNA for the CDR3 is TGTGCCAGTAGTATAAGAGGATTCGAGACCCAGTACTTC.